This T cell receptor (beta chain) was retrieved from a study of cytomegalovirus exposure and HLA in healthy donors. As regards this clone: The antigen remains unidentified.

PCR amplification relied on 60 Vbeta primers (plus 13 Jbeta primers). Sequenced by immunoSEQ multiplex PCR; TCRdb stores in-frame clones only, minus some. The sample contains under 200,000 clones, approximately 80% of which appear only once. The germline V gene encodes CDR1 SGHTS and CDR2 YDEGEE. This CDR3 comprises 13 residues. The ends were cut back, 1 base at V and 6 bases at J, with 11 bases in the middle. Study-level findings and limits: Evidence from a later analysis indicated that most CMV-associated TCR beta chains looked HLA-restricted. TCR beta sequences reportedly predicted most subjects' HLA-A and HLA-B alleles accurately.

Sequences were obtained from PBMCs. This chain joins TRBV5-8 and TRBJ2-7, with D unresolved. This clonotype was obtained from a male donor in good health and CMV-seropositive. CDR3 sequence: CASSLRSVSEQYF. Here the CDR3 DNA reads TGTGCCAGCAGCTTGCGTTCGGTCTCCGAGCAGTACTTC.